The 23 T cell receptor beta chains listed next were all sequenced from one sample in a study of OX40 agonist ivuxolimab in advanced cancers. Assay used: immunoSEQ multiplex PCR; TCRdb lists only in-frame clones, some missing. The table records 20,000 to 25,000 clones, 84% of them present only once. The material was CD4+ or CD8+ T cells sorted from blood, obtained in a trial of the OX40 agonist ivuxolimab. The source of these receptors is an adult with an advanced solid tumor such as melanoma, head and neck, liver or kidney cancer.

The chain has TRBV19 and TRBJ2-7; D assignment may be TRBD1 or TRBD2 (5 bases each). The CDR3 has 13 residues. The V end lost 10 bases, the J end lost 4 bases, and 17 bases lay between the germline ends. Germline V gives CDR1 LNHDA, CDR2 SQIVND (reference sequence). CDR3 DNA sequence: TGTGCCACCTCTCAGGGAGAGGGATACGAGCAGTACTTC. Its protein product is CATSQGEGYEQYF.

This clone came up once. For the CDR3, the DNA is TGTGCCAGCAGTTCACAGGGCAACCCCTACAATGAGCAGTTCTTC. Its translation: CASSSQGNPYNEQFF. The chain recombines TRBV6-6 with TRBJ2-1; D is possibly TRBD1 (6 bases). CDR3 length equals 15 residues. CDR1 is MNHNY and CDR2 is SVGAGI in the germline V gene (reference sequence). Trimming removed 4 bases at V and 2 bases at J, with 12 bases between.

V usage is TRBV6-1 and J usage is TRBJ2-7; D ambiguous. This CDR3 is built from 13 residues. Germline V gives CDR1 MNHNS, CDR2 SASEGT. Between the trimmed V and J ends, which lost 7 bases and 2 bases, there was a span of 12 bases. CDR3 residues: CASTLDGPYEQYF. The DNA for the CDR3 is TGTGCCAGCACTTTGGACGGCCCCTACGAGCAGTACTTC.

The rearrangement links TRBV9 to TRBJ2-2; D is unresolved. The CDR3 runs to 16 residues. CDR1 is SGDLS, CDR2 YYNGEE, per germline. Deletions cut 1 base from V and 4 bases from J, with 14 bases between. In DNA, the CDR3 is TGTGCCAGCAGCGTAAAGGTTGATTCGGTCACCGGGGAGCTGTTTTTT. Its translation is CASSVKVDSVTGELFF.

The chain uses TRBV5-4 and TRBJ1-1; tentative D call: TRBD1 (5 bases). The CDR3 spans 14 residues. CDR1 is SGHNT and CDR2 is YYREEE in the germline V gene (reference sequence). Deletions cut 2 bases from V and 0 bases from J, with 8 bases between. The CDR3 DNA sequence: TGTGCCAGCAGCTTACAAGGGGTGAACACTGAAGCTTTCTTT. Protein: CASSLQGVNTEAFF.

The chain employs TRBV6-1 and TRBJ1-1; D unresolved. Germline lookup yields CDR1 MNHNS and CDR2 SASEGT. The CDR3 sequence is 15 residues long. Trimming shortened V by 0 bases and J by 0 bases, and 8 bases separated the two germline ends. CDR3 sequence (DNA): TGTGCCAGCAGTGAAGCACCGGAGTTGAACACTGAAGCTTTCTTT. Translating it yields CASSEAPELNTEAFF.

Sample share makes this clone medium-sized (0.01 to 0.1%). This sequence joins TRBV2 and TRBJ2-7; TRBD2 matches at 10 bases. CDR1 and CDR2 from the germline V gene are SNHLY and FYNNEI. The V segment lost 8 bases and the J segment 3 bases; nucleotides outside the gene matches: 7. The CDR3 has 14 amino acids. The CDR3 region has the DNA TGTGCCAGCGAAGAAGCGGGGGGGTTCTACGAGCAGTACTTC. Its protein product is CASEEAGGFYEQYF.

A few counts support this clone. The CDR3 spells CASKRTGGAGTEAFF. CDR3 nucleotide sequence: TGTGCCAGTAAGAGGACAGGGGGCGCGGGGACTGAAGCTTTCTTT. J is TRBJ1-1 and V is TRBV19; 11 bases match TRBD1. V lost 7 bases to trimming and J lost 5 bases; unmatched junction nucleotides: 9. The CDR3 length is 15 residues. The germline gives CDR1 LNHDA, CDR2 SQIVND (reference sequence).

As to this clone: One end of the junction does not line up with germline, which may come from a read error. The chain couples TRBV30 to TRBJ1-2, with TRBD1 matching 7 bases. The germline gives CDR1 GTSNPN, CDR2 SVGIG (reference sequence). The length of the CDR3 is 12 residues. The CDR3 nucleotides read TGTGCCTGGGAGAAAAGGGGACAGTTTCTTGTCTTC. It translates to CAWEKRGQFLVF.

This clone was recorded a few times. The CDR3 sequence is CASTGDIVNSPLHF. CDR3 DNA sequence: TGTGCCAGCACGGGAGACATAGTAAATTCACCCCTCCACTTT. This chain uses TRBV11-2 with TRBJ1-6; D uncertain. The V end was cut by 7 bases, the J end by 7 bases, with 14 bases between. The CDR3 covers 14 residues. The V gene's germline CDR1 is SGHAT and CDR2 FQNNGV.

The genes are TRBV5-4 and TRBJ2-7; D call uncertain. The length of the CDR3 is 13 residues. Deletions cut 4 bases from V and 2 bases from J, with 10 bases between. Germline loops: CDR1 SGHNT, CDR2 YYREEE (reference sequence). The CDR3 DNA reads as TGTGCCAGCAGCCTCGACCCCACCTACGAGCAGTACTTC. Protein product: CASSLDPTYEQYF.

The chain recombines TRBV4-1 with TRBJ2-7, with TRBD1 as a possible D gene (6 bases). The V and J ends lost 4 bases and 1 base respectively, with 11 bases between them. CDR3 size: 14 residues. In germline, CDR1 is MGHRA, CDR2 YSYEKL. The CDR3 DNA is TGCGCCAGCAGCCCACGGACAGCTTCCTACGAGCAGTACTTC. Its translation: CASSPRTASYEQYF.

The gene calls are TRBV9 and TRBJ2-1; D may be TRBD2 (5 bases). This CDR3 region has 15 residues. Germline V gene lookup returns CDR1 SGDLS and CDR2 YYNGEE. Trimming removed 0 bases from V and 10 bases from J, with 17 bases in between. As DNA, the CDR3 is TGTGCCAGCAGCGTAGAAAGTCTAGCTGGGAACGAGCAGTTCTTC. Protein sequence: CASSVESLAGNEQFF.

This rearrangement joins TRBV19 to TRBJ2-3; TRBD1 matches 8 bases. There are 14 residues in the CDR3. From germline, CDR1 is LNHDA and CDR2 SQIVND (reference sequence). The ends lost 7 bases at V and 6 bases at J; junction bases unmatched: 9. CDR3 nucleotide sequence: TGTGCCAGTAAGCCAACAGGGGGTTCGGATACGCAGTATTTT. This codes for CASKPTGGSDTQYF.

The genes are TRBV25-1 and TRBJ2-6; no clear D. There are 15 residues in the CDR3. V was shortened by 3 bases and J by 6 bases, with 12 bases between the two germline ends. Germline CDR1 is MGHDK and CDR2 is SYGVNS. CDR3 in amino acids: CASSEWDYEANVLTF. CDR3 nucleotide sequence: TGTGCCAGCAGTGAGTGGGATTATGAGGCCAACGTCCTGACTTTC.

Only one count was recorded for this clone. The chain joins TRBV6-6 to TRBJ2-4; 11 nucleotides match TRBD1. The CDR3 is 16 residues long. Germline lookup yields CDR1 MNHNY and CDR2 SVGAGI (reference sequence). The V and J ends lost 0 bases and 3 bases, in that order; junction bases with no gene match: 1. As DNA, the CDR3 is TGTGCCAGCAGTTACTCGGGACAGGGGGACAAAAACATTCAGTACTTC. It codes for CASSYSGQGDKNIQYF.

This chain connects TRBV4-3 to TRBJ2-7, with a tentative D call TRBD1 (6 bases). The germline V gene encodes CDR1 LGHNA and CDR2 YSLEER. This CDR3 has 14 amino acids. With 2 bases removed from V and 3 bases from J, the gap between germline ends came to 11 bases. The CDR3, as DNA: TGCGCCAGCAGCCAAACGACAGGCGTCTACGAGCAGTACTTC. Amino acid sequence: CASSQTTGVYEQYF.

This clone was counted a single time. V gene TRBV2 combines with J gene TRBJ1-2; 11 bases line up with TRBD1. This CDR3 is 14 amino acids long. Germline lookup yields CDR1 SNHLY and CDR2 FYNNEI. The J segment lost 4 bases and the V segment lost 8 bases, leaving 6 bases of the junction unmatched. DNA of the CDR3: TGTGCCAGCGCCGGGACAGGGGGGGTCTATGGCTACACCTTC. Its translation is CASAGTGGVYGYTF.

The chain links TRBV29-1 to TRBJ1-2, with D possibly matching TRBD1 (5 bases). V gave up 7 bases and J gave up 4 bases, with 22 bases separating them. The CDR3 contains 15 residues. CDR1 and CDR2 from the germline V gene are SQVTM and ANQGSEA. The CDR3 nucleotides read TGCAGCGCAAAAGCGGACGACCAGGGTGGCTATGGCTACACCTTC. Translated, it gives CSAKADDQGGYGYTF. Full variable domain (rest looked up from reference TRBV29-1 and TRBJ1-2): SAVISQKPSRDICQRGTSLTIQCQVDSQVTMMFWYRQQPGQSLTLIATANQGSEATYESGFVIDKFPISRPNLTFSTLTVSNMSPEDSSIYLCSAKADDQGGYGYTFGSGTRLTVV.

This clone was observed a handful of times. The chain links TRBV5-5 to TRBJ2-3; D remains ambiguous. This CDR3 region has 14 residues. Germline V CDR1 and CDR2: SGHKS, YYEKEE (reference sequence). Trimming stripped 4 bases from V and 3 bases from J, with 12 bases between. CDR3 in amino acids: CASSQVGVTDTQYF. In DNA, the CDR3 is TGTGCCAGCAGCCAAGTTGGGGTAACAGATACGCAGTATTTT.

V gene TRBV7-6 combines with J gene TRBJ1-6, with a weak D call TRBD1 (5 bases). Per germline, CDR1 SGHVS and CDR2 FNYEAQ. V was shortened by 5 bases and J by 14 bases, with 13 bases between the two germline ends. This CDR3 is 12 amino acids long. The chain's CDR3 is CASSPSGSTLHF. For the CDR3, the DNA is TGTGCCAGCAGCCCCTCAGGGAGCACCCTCCACTTT.

This chain links TRBV6-6 with TRBJ1-3, with unresolved D. The germline CDR1 and CDR2 sequences are MNHNY and SVGAGI (reference sequence). The CDR3 has 14 amino acids. V lost 4 bases, J lost 0 bases, and 7 bases lay in between. The CDR3 spells CASSSGVSGNTIYF. CDR3 nucleotides: TGTGCCAGCAGTTCGGGAGTCTCTGGAAACACCATATATTTT.

This clone was seen once. The chain combines TRBV9 with TRBJ1-4; 8 bases are shared with TRBD1. Germline V gene sequence: CDR1 SGDLS, CDR2 YYNGEE. J was trimmed by 5 bases and V by 1 base; bases with no gene match: 7. The CDR3 extends over 16 amino acids. CDR3 sequence reads: CASSVSQQGVNEKLFF. The CDR3 DNA reads as TGTGCCAGCAGCGTATCCCAACAGGGGGTGAATGAAAAACTGTTTTTT.